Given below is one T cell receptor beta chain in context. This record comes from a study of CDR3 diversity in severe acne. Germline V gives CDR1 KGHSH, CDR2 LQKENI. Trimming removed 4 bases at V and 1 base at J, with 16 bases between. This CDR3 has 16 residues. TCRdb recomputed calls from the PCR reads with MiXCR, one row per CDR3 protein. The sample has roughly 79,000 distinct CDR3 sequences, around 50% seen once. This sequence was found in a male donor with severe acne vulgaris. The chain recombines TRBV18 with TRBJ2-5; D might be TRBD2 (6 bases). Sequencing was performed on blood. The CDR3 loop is CASSLFHREIQETQYF. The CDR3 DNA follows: TGTGCCAGCTCACTATTTCATCGGGAGATCCAAGAGACCCAGTACTTC.